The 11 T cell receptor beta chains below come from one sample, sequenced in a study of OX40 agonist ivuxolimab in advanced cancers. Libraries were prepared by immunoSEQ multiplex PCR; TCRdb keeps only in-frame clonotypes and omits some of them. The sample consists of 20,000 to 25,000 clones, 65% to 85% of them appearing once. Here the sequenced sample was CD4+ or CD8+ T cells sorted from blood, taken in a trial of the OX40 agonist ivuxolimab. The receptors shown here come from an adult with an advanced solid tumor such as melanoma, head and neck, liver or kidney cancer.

The CDR3 nucleotides read TGTGCCAGCAGCGTTAGCCGCATCTCGCGGCGCACCCCCTACGAGCAGTACTTC. Its protein is CASSVSRISRRTPYEQYF. The chain has TRBV7-2 and TRBJ2-7; D is ambiguous. Germline loops: CDR1 SGHTA, CDR2 FQGNSA. The CDR3 sequence is 18 residues long. V lost 5 bases to trimming and J lost 2 bases, with 25 bases between them.

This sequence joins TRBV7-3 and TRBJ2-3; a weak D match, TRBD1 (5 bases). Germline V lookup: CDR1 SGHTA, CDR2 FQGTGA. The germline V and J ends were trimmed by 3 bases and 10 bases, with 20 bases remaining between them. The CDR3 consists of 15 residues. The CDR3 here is CASSFYPTPSQAQYF. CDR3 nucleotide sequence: TGTGCCAGCAGCTTCTACCCCACGCCTTCACAGGCGCAGTATTTT.

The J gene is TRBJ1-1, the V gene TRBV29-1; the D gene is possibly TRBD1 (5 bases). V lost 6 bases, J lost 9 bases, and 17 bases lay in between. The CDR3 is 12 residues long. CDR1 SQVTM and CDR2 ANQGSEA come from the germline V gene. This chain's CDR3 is CSVPDAGGKAFF. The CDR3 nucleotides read TGCAGCGTGCCTGATGCGGGGGGAAAAGCTTTCTTT. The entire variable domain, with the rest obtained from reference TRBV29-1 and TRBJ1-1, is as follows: SAVISQKPSRDICQRGTSLTIQCQVDSQVTMMFWYRQQPGQSLTLIATANQGSEATYESGFVIDKFPISRPNLTFSTLTVSNMSPEDSSIYLCSVPDAGGKAFFGQGTRLTVV.

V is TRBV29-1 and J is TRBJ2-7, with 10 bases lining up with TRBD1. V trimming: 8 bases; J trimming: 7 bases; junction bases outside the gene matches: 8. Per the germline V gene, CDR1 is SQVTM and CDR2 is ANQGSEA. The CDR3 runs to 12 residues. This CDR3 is CSFRDRGLEQYF. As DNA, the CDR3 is TGCAGCTTCCGGGACAGGGGACTGGAGCAGTACTTC.

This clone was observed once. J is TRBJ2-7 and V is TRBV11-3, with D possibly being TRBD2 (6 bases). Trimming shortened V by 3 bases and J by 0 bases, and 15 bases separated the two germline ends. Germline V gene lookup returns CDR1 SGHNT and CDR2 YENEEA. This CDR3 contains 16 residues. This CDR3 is CASSLGGLASSYEQYF. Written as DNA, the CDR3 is TGTGCCAGCAGCTTGGGGGGATTAGCAAGCTCCTACGAGCAGTACTTC.

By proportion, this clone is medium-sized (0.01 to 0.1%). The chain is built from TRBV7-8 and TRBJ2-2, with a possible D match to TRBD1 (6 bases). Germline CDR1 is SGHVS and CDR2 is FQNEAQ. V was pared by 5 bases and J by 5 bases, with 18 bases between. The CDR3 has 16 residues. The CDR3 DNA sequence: TGTGCCAGCAGCCCAACGAGAGGGGGAAGGACCGGGGAGCTGTTTTTT. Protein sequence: CASSPTRGGRTGELFF.

The CDR3 here is CASSLSERGFEQYF. The CDR3 nucleotides are TGTGCCAGCAGCTTATCAGAGCGGGGGTTCGAGCAGTACTTC. The rearrangement links TRBV7-9 to TRBJ2-7; TRBD2 matches 8 bases. Germline loops: CDR1 SEHNR, CDR2 FQNEAQ (reference sequence). V trimming: 2 bases; J trimming: 6 bases; junction bases outside the gene matches: 6. CDR3 length: 14 residues.

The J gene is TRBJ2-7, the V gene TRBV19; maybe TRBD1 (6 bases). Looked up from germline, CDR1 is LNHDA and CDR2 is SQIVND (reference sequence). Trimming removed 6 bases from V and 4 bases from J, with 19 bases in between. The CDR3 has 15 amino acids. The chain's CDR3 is CASSPIQGRVYEQYF. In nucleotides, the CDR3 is TGTGCCAGTAGCCCCATCCAGGGGCGGGTGTACGAGCAGTACTTC.

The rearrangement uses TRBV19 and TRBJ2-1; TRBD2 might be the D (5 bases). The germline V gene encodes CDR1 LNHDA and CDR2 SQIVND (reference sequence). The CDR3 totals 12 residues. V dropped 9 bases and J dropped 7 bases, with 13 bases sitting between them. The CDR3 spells CASASGINEQFF. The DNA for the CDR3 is TGTGCCAGCGCATCCGGGATTAATGAGCAGTTCTTC. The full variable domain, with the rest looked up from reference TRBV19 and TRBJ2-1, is DGGITQSPKYLFRKEGQNVTLSCEQNLNHDAMYWYRQDPGQGLRLIYYSQIVNDFQKGDIAEGYSVSREKKESFPLTVTSAQKNPTAFYLCASASGINEQFFGPGTRLTVL.

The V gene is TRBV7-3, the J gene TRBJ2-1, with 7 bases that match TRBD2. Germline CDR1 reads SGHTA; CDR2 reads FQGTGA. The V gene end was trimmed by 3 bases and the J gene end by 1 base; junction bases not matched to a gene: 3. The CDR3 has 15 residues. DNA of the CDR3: TGTGCCAGCAGCTTTGGGGGGGTGTCCTACAATGAGCAGTTCTTC. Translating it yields CASSFGGVSYNEQFF. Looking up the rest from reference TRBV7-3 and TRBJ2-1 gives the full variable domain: GAGVSQTPSNKVTEKGKYVELRCDPISGHTALYWYRQSLGQGPEFLIYFQGTGAADDSGLPNDRFFAVRPEGSVSTLKIQRTERGDSAVYLCASSFGGVSYNEQFFGPGTRLTVL.

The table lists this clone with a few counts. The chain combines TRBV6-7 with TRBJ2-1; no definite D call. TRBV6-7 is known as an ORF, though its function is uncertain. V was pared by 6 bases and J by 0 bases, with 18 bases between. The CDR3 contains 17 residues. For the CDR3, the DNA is TGTGCCAGCAGCTACCTTCTCCCTCAGTCCTCCTACAATGAGCAGTTCTTC. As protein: CASSYLLPQSSYNEQFF.